These 22 T cell receptor beta chains were all obtained from the same sample, sequenced in a study of blood T cell repertoires in COVID-19. Generated by immunoSEQ multiplex PCR, the TCRdb table keeps only in-frame clones and is missing some. This repertoire shows more than 95,000 clones, about 91% found once; its top ten account for approximately 6%. Source material: peripheral blood. Receptor source: a human donor in a cohort sampled during active COVID-19.

CDR3 DNA: TGTGCCAGCAGCGTCGGACTAGCGGGGGCCGGAGATACGCAGTATTTT. This gives the protein CASSVGLAGAGDTQYF. The chain is built from TRBV9 and TRBJ2-3, with 13 bases matching TRBD2. Germline assignment: CDR1 SGDLS and CDR2 YYNGEE. The CDR3 consists of 16 residues. V dropped 2 bases and J dropped 5; count of bases not matched to a gene: 5.

The chain joins TRBV5-6 to TRBJ1-5; a possible D gene is TRBD1 (5 bases). The CDR3 length is 16 residues. CDR1 SGHDT and CDR2 YYEEEE come from the germline V gene. V lost 0 bases to trimming and J lost 0 bases, with 10 bases between them. This CDR3 reads CASSLVQGYSNQPQHF. The CDR3 region has the DNA TGTGCCAGCAGCTTGGTCCAGGGATATAGCAATCAGCCCCAGCATTTT.

This chain uses TRBV5-8 with TRBJ2-7, with 7 bases that match TRBD1. This CDR3 is 15 amino acids long. Germline V CDR1 and CDR2: SGHTS, YDEGEE. V dropped 2 bases and J dropped 6; count of bases not matched to a gene: 11. CDR3 DNA: TGTGCCAGCAGCTTAAGGACAGGAGGACTCCTCGAGCAGTACTTC. This codes for CASSLRTGGLLEQYF.

The chain has TRBV4-2 and TRBJ1-4, with D maybe TRBD1 (5 bases). This CDR3 is built from 18 residues. CDR1 and CDR2 (germline): LGHNA, YNFKEQ. Trimming pared 0 bases from V and 8 bases from J, leaving 22 bases between. This CDR3 is CASSQETRTLGAREKLFF. CDR3 coding DNA: TGTGCCAGCAGCCAAGAAACGCGCACATTAGGGGCACGAGAAAAACTGTTTTTT.

The chain joins TRBV4-3 to TRBJ2-3, with 9 positions matching TRBD2. The trim removed 1 base at V and 8 bases at J, leaving 10 bases unmatched. Germline-derived CDR1 and CDR2 are LGHNA and YSLEER. The CDR3 is made up of 16 amino acids. For the CDR3, the DNA is TGCGCCAGCAGCCAAGGTCAGGCGGGGGGGCATAGTACGCAGTATTTT. Its protein product is CASSQGQAGGHSTQYF.

This chain links TRBV5-1 with TRBJ1-1; D uncertain. V shed 2 bases and J shed 1 base, with 12 bases lying between them. The germline gives CDR1 SGHRS, CDR2 YFSETQ. CDR3 length: 15 amino acids. CDR3 DNA sequence: TGCGCCAGCAGCTTCGAGCCGAGATCGAACACTGAAGCTTTCTTT. Protein product: CASSFEPRSNTEAFF.

CDR3 in DNA: TGTGCCTGGGGGGCCCGCGGGAGAGCTAACTATGGCTACACCTTC. Protein product: CAWGARGRANYGYTF. This rearrangement joins TRBV30 to TRBJ1-2; weak D call: TRBD1 (5 bases). Germline V gene sequence: CDR1 GTSNPN, CDR2 SVGIG (reference sequence). Deletions cut 5 bases from V and 0 bases from J, with 16 bases between. This CDR3 has 15 residues.

This sequence joins TRBV5-8 and TRBJ2-1; the D is unclear. V dropped 0 bases and J dropped 8 bases, with 15 bases sitting between them. The V gene's germline CDR1 is SGHTS and CDR2 YDEGEE. This CDR3 is built from 15 residues. CDR3 region: CASSLGSGRPDEQFF. CDR3 coding DNA: TGTGCCAGCAGCTTGGGTTCTGGCCGTCCCGATGAGCAGTTCTTC. Filled out from reference TRBV5-8 and TRBJ2-1, the complete variable domain reads EAGVTQSPTHLIKTRGQQATLRCSPISGHTSVYWYQQALGLGLQFLLWYDEGEERNRGNFPPRFSGRQFPNYSSELNVNALELEDSALYLCASSLGSGRPDEQFFGPGTRLTVL.

On this clone: Relative to the germline gene, one junction end is altered; a read error may explain this. The chain links TRBV7-7 to TRBJ2-3; 10 bases align to TRBD2. From germline, CDR1 is SSHAT and CDR2 FNYEAQ (reference sequence). CDR3 length equals 15 residues. CDR3 amino acids: CASSQGLAKSDTQYF. The CDR3 DNA sequence: TGTGCTAGCAGCCAGGGACTAGCGAAGTCAGATACGCAGTATTTT.

The chain is built from TRBV5-1 and TRBJ2-5; D remains unclear. The CDR3 is 13 amino acids. Trimming stripped 3 bases from V and 2 bases from J, with 8 bases between. Looked up from germline, CDR1 is SGHRS and CDR2 is YFSETQ. The CDR3 bases are TGCGCCAGCAGCTCGCCGACTCAAGAGACCCAGTACTTC. Translation: CASSSPTQETQYF.

The chain has TRBV6-5 and TRBJ2-1; 9 bases fit TRBD2. J lost 7 bases, V lost 2 bases, and 6 bases had no gene match. This CDR3 is built from 15 residues. Per the germline V gene, CDR1 is MNHEY and CDR2 is SVGAGI. The chain's CDR3 is CASSYEAGGGNEQFF. The CDR3 region has the DNA TGTGCCAGCAGTTACGAGGCGGGAGGGGGAAATGAGCAGTTCTTC.

The V call is TRBV6-5, the J call TRBJ2-1; 15 bases agree with TRBD2. CDR1 and CDR2 from the germline V gene are MNHEY and SVGAGI. The J segment lost 8 bases and the V segment lost 5 bases, leaving 4 bases of the junction unmatched. CDR3 length: 15 residues. The CDR3 bases are TGTGCCAGCAGTCAGAGGACTAGCGGGAGGGATGAGCAGTTCTTC. Translated, it gives CASSQRTSGRDEQFF.

The V and J genes are TRBV14 and TRBJ2-7; 8 nucleotides match TRBD2. The germline gives CDR1 SGHDN, CDR2 FVKESK. V dropped 3 bases and J dropped 4; count of bases not matched to a gene: 8. The CDR3 is 15 residues long. The CDR3 bases are TGTGCCAGCAGCCACCCGGGACTAGGCTTGTACGAGCAGTACTTC. As protein: CASSHPGLGLYEQYF. Together with reference TRBV14 and TRBJ2-7, the CDR3 gives the full variable domain: EAGVTQFPSHSVIEKGQTVTLRCDPISGHDNLYWYRRVMGKEIKFLLHFVKESKQDESGMPNNRFLAERTGGTYSTLKVQPAELEDSGVYFCASSHPGLGLYEQYFGPGTRLTVT.

The V gene is TRBV19, the J gene TRBJ2-7; D not certain. This CDR3 comprises 13 residues. V dropped 1 base and J dropped 0 bases, with 4 bases sitting between them. Germline CDR1 reads LNHDA; CDR2 reads SQIVND (reference sequence). DNA for the CDR3: TGTGCCAGTAGTATAGCCAGCTCCTACGAGCAGTACTTC. Translating it yields CASSIASSYEQYF.

This clone was recorded a few times. J is TRBJ1-6 and V is TRBV7-2, with D possibly TRBD1 on 6 matching bases. The CDR3 contains 15 residues. V dropped 1 base and J dropped 8 bases, with 12 bases sitting between them. Germline V CDR1 and CDR2: SGHTA, FQGNSA. The CDR3 DNA follows: TGTGCCAGCAGCTTAGTACAGGACAGTCATTCACCCCTCCACTTT. Translating gives CASSLVQDSHSPLHF.

The chain joins TRBV6-2 or TRBV6-3 to TRBJ2-7; D is possibly TRBD1 (6 bases). There are 16 residues in the CDR3. V was shortened by 2 bases and J by 4 bases, with 18 bases between the two germline ends. Per the germline V gene, CDR1 is MNHEY and CDR2 is SVGEGT. This CDR3 reads CASSYKLGQPVYEQYF. The CDR3 nucleotides are TGTGCCAGCAGTTACAAGCTAGGACAGCCGGTTTACGAGCAGTACTTC.

The chain is built from TRBV28 and TRBJ1-2; 9 nucleotides agree with TRBD1. The trim removed 8 bases at V and 6 bases at J, leaving 10 bases unmatched. Per germline, CDR1 MDHEN and CDR2 SYDVKM. The CDR3 has 14 residues. This CDR3 reads CASGSGDRVNGYTF. CDR3 nucleotides: TGTGCCAGCGGATCGGGGGACAGGGTTAATGGCTACACCTTC.

This chain links TRBV4-2 with TRBJ2-5; TRBD2 agrees at 7 bases. Per germline, CDR1 LGHNA and CDR2 YNFKEQ. CDR3 length equals 14 residues. V gave up 2 bases and J gave up 2 bases; unmatched junction bases: 2. CDR3 region: CASSQRLAQETQYF. CDR3 sequence (DNA): TGTGCCAGCAGCCAAAGACTAGCACAAGAGACCCAGTACTTC.

The rearrangement joins TRBV12-3 or TRBV12-4 to TRBJ1-1; D gene ambiguous. This CDR3 has 13 residues. The V end was cut by 4 bases, the J end by 1 base, with 7 bases between. The DNA for the CDR3 is TGTGCCAGCAGTTCGCCGGGGAACACTGAAGCTTTCTTT. It specifies CASSSPGNTEAFF.

The sample holds one count of this clone. CDR3 in DNA: TGTGCCAGCAGTATACTAGCGGGCTCTCACACCAATGAGCAGTTCTTC. Protein: CASSILAGSHTNEQFF. The chain has TRBV27 and TRBJ2-1; 9 nucleotides match TRBD2. V shed 5 bases, J shed 6 bases, and the junction held 11 bases outside the gene matches. Germline CDR1 MNHEY, CDR2 SMNVEV (reference sequence). This CDR3 spans 16 amino acids.

This clone occurred once. CDR3 nucleotides: TGCAGCGTTGGATCCCCGGGTGAAGCTTTCTTT. Protein product: CSVGSPGEAFF. The chain is built from TRBV29-1 and TRBJ1-1; no firm D call. Trimming left V 4 bases short and J 7 bases short, with 10 bases between. The CDR3 has 11 amino acids. Germline V lookup: CDR1 SQVTM, CDR2 ANQGSEA.

V gene TRBV4-2 combines with J gene TRBJ2-2; D might be TRBD2 (5 bases). Trimming pared 3 bases from V and 5 bases from J, leaving 16 bases between. The CDR3 runs 16 residues. Germline-derived CDR1 and CDR2 are LGHNA and YNFKEQ. The CDR3 DNA reads TGTGCCAGCAGCCACGGGGAAACGGGATATACCGGGGAGCTGTTTTTT. Its protein is CASSHGETGYTGELFF.